A selection of T cell receptor beta chains follows, all from one sample in a study of vaccination and CD4 T cells after COVID-19. MiXCR, run by TCRdb on the PCR reads, gives a single entry per CDR3 protein. The table includes 9,500 to 10,000 distinct CDR3 sequences, more than 30% detected once. The antigens of these receptors remain unknown. Sequenced sample: CD4+ T cells from blood, cultured in vitro. The receptors here all came from a human donor in good health. Both conserved end residues are part of each CDR3. A D gene is named only where the DNA matches it firmly. Clone size is shown for a subset of rows, as once, few, many or a class of expanded clone.

D gene: -; CDR3 length: 14; clone size: medium-sized; V gene: TRBV20-1; J gene: TRBJ1-1; CDR3 DNA: TGCAGTGCTAGACCCAGGGGTGGGAGCACTGAAGCTTTCTTT; CDR3 protein: CSARPRGGSTEAFF
D gene: -; CDR3 length: 10; clone size: few; V gene: TRBV7-2; J gene: TRBJ2-5; CDR3 DNA: TGTGCCAGCGGCCGAGAGACCCAGTACTTC; CDR3 protein: CASGRETQYF
D gene: -; CDR3 length: 15; clone size: once; V gene: TRBV5-5; J gene: TRBJ1-2; CDR3 DNA: TGTGCCAGCAGCTTGGCCCGCCTAGCCCCCTATGGCTACACCTTC; CDR3 protein: CASSLARLAPYGYTF
D gene: -; CDR3 length: 11; clone size: -; V gene: TRBV5-1; J gene: TRBJ1-2; CDR3 DNA: TGCGCCAGCATGGGGGGCAATGGCTACACCTTC; CDR3 protein: CASMGGNGYTF
D gene: -; CDR3 length: 11; clone size: once; V gene: TRBV25-1; J gene: TRBJ1-1; CDR3 DNA: TGTGCCAGCAGCCGGGACATAACCGCTTTCTTT; CDR3 protein: CASSRDITAFF
D gene: -; CDR3 length: 14; clone size: few; V gene: TRBV5-1; J gene: TRBJ1-2; CDR3 DNA: TGCGCCAGCAGCTTGCTACAGGCGAACTATGGCTACACCTTC; CDR3 protein: CASSLLQANYGYTF
D gene: TRBD1; CDR3 length: 16; clone size: -; V gene: TRBV6-1; J gene: TRBJ1-5; CDR3 DNA: TGTGCCAGCAGGAGCCGGGACAGTGATAGCAATCAGCCCCAGCATTTT; CDR3 protein: CASRSRDSDSNQPQHF
D gene: -; CDR3 length: 12; clone size: -; V gene: TRBV6-1; J gene: TRBJ1-1; CDR3 DNA: TGTGCCAGCAGTGAGGTTAGGGTACTCGCTTTCTTT; CDR3 protein: CASSEVRVLAFF
D gene: -; CDR3 length: 13; clone size: few; V gene: TRBV15; J gene: TRBJ1-5; CDR3 DNA: TGTGCCACCAGCAGAGATGGGTCCCAGCCCCAGCATTTT; CDR3 protein: CATSRDGSQPQHF
D gene: -; CDR3 length: 14; clone size: few; V gene: TRBV7-2; J gene: TRBJ1-1; CDR3 DNA: TGTGCCAGCAGCCCGATGGACATGAACACTGAAGCTTTCTTT; CDR3 protein: CASSPMDMNTEAFF
D gene: TRBD1; CDR3 length: 14; clone size: few; V gene: TRBV27; J gene: TRBJ1-1; CDR3 DNA: TGTGCCAGCAGTGGGGGACAGCTGAACACTGAAGCTTTCTTT; CDR3 protein: CASSGGQLNTEAFF
D gene: -; CDR3 length: 14; clone size: -; V gene: TRBV5-1; J gene: TRBJ1-6; CDR3 DNA: TGCGCCAGCAGCACACAGAACGGAGATTCACCCCTCCACTTT; CDR3 protein: CASSTQNGDSPLHF
D gene: -; CDR3 length: 13; clone size: -; V gene: TRBV10-3; J gene: TRBJ1-1; CDR3 DNA: TGTGCCATCAGGGGGGAGGGGGTTTCGGAAGCTTTCTTT; CDR3 protein: CAIRGEGVSEAFF
D gene: -; CDR3 length: 14; clone size: -; V gene: TRBV20-1; J gene: TRBJ1-2; CDR3 DNA: TGCAGTGCTAGAGACCCCCAAGGGCGCTATGGCTACACCTTC; CDR3 protein: CSARDPQGRYGYTF
D gene: TRBD1; CDR3 length: 16; clone size: few; V gene: TRBV20-1; J gene: TRBJ1-2; CDR3 DNA: TGCAGTGCTGATATAGGGGCCGGGACAGCTAACTATGGCTACACCTTC; CDR3 protein: CSADIGAGTANYGYTF
D gene: TRBD2; CDR3 length: 15; clone size: -; V gene: TRBV20-1; J gene: TRBJ2-7; CDR3 DNA: TGCAGTGCTAGGGCTACTAGCGGGGCTAACTACGAGCAGTACTTC; CDR3 protein: CSARATSGANYEQYF
D gene: -; CDR3 length: 13; clone size: -; V gene: TRBV10-2; J gene: TRBJ1-5; CDR3 DNA: TGCGCCAGCAGTGTAGGAGGGGTCCAGCCCCAGCATTTT; CDR3 protein: CASSVGGVQPQHF
D gene: -; CDR3 length: 12; clone size: -; V gene: TRBV18; J gene: TRBJ1-2; CDR3 DNA: TGTGCCAGTCAACTAGACAGTTATGGCTACACCTTC; CDR3 protein: CASQLDSYGYTF
D gene: -; CDR3 length: 13; clone size: -; V gene: TRBV2; J gene: TRBJ1-5; CDR3 DNA: TGTGCCAGCAGTGAGGGGGGATATCAGCCCCAGCATTTT; CDR3 protein: CASSEGGYQPQHF
D gene: -; CDR3 length: 12; clone size: medium-sized; V gene: TRBV15; J gene: TRBJ1-1; CDR3 DNA: TGTGCCACCAGCAGAGGAGGGACTGAAGCTTTCTTT; CDR3 protein: CATSRGGTEAFF
D gene: TRBD1; CDR3 length: 15; clone size: -; V gene: TRBV14; J gene: TRBJ1-1; CDR3 DNA: TGTGCCAGCAGCCCAGACAGGGTCGAGTCCACTGAAGCTTTCTTT; CDR3 protein: CASSPDRVESTEAFF
D gene: -; CDR3 length: 11; clone size: -; V gene: TRBV11-2; J gene: TRBJ1-1; CDR3 DNA: TGTGCCAGCAGCTTATTGGGTAGAGCTTTCTTT; CDR3 protein: CASSLLGRAFF
D gene: -; CDR3 length: 15; clone size: few; V gene: TRBV2; J gene: TRBJ2-3; CDR3 DNA: TGTGCCAGCAGTGAAGCGCCGATGATAGCAGATACGCAGTATTTT; CDR3 protein: CASSEAPMIADTQYF
D gene: -; CDR3 length: 13; clone size: -; V gene: TRBV7-7; J gene: TRBJ1-5; CDR3 DNA: TGTGCCAGCAGCTTAGACCTCGATCAGCCCCAGCATTTT; CDR3 protein: CASSLDLDQPQHF
D gene: -; CDR3 length: 11; clone size: few; V gene: TRBV11-2; J gene: TRBJ1-2; CDR3 DNA: TGTGCCAGCAGCCCGCGGTCGGGCTACACCTTC; CDR3 protein: CASSPRSGYTF
D gene: TRBD1; CDR3 length: 15; clone size: -; V gene: TRBV20-1; J gene: TRBJ1-4; CDR3 DNA: TGCAGTGCTAGAATCTTCGGGACAGGGGATGAAAAACTGTTTTTT; CDR3 protein: CSARIFGTGDEKLFF
D gene: TRBD2; CDR3 length: 15; clone size: -; V gene: TRBV20-1; J gene: TRBJ2-7; CDR3 DNA: TGCAGTGCTGGGAGGCGGGAGGGGGTAGGCGACGAGCAGTACTTC; CDR3 protein: CSAGRREGVGDEQYF
D gene: -; CDR3 length: 14; clone size: -; V gene: TRBV6-5; J gene: TRBJ1-2; CDR3 DNA: TGTGCCAGCAGTTACTCGTCCGCAGGCTATGGCTACACCTTC; CDR3 protein: CASSYSSAGYGYTF
D gene: -; CDR3 length: 14; clone size: few; V gene: TRBV20-1; J gene: TRBJ2-3; CDR3 DNA: TGCAGTGCTAGTCCGGGACCAAACACAGATACGCAGTATTTT; CDR3 protein: CSASPGPNTDTQYF
D gene: -; CDR3 length: 14; clone size: few; V gene: TRBV7-3; J gene: TRBJ1-1; CDR3 DNA: TGTGCCAGCAGCCCAACTCCGATGAACACTGAAGCTTTCTTT; CDR3 protein: CASSPTPMNTEAFF
D gene: TRBD2; CDR3 length: 13; clone size: -; V gene: TRBV5-1; J gene: TRBJ2-7; CDR3 DNA: TGCGCCAGCAGCTTGGGACTAGCGAGTGAGCAGTACTTC; CDR3 protein: CASSLGLASEQYF
D gene: -; CDR3 length: 15; clone size: medium-sized; V gene: TRBV7-2; J gene: TRBJ2-1; CDR3 DNA: TGTGCCAGCAGCTTTGACAGCACTTCTTACAATGAGCAGTTCTTC; CDR3 protein: CASSFDSTSYNEQFF
D gene: TRBD1; CDR3 length: 16; clone size: few; V gene: TRBV5-4; J gene: TRBJ2-5; CDR3 DNA: TGTGCCAGCAGCTCCACGGGCAGGGGGCTCCAAGAGACCCAGTACTTC; CDR3 protein: CASSSTGRGLQETQYF
D gene: -; CDR3 length: 15; clone size: -; V gene: TRBV20-1; J gene: TRBJ1-3; CDR3 DNA: TGCAGTGCAGACGGGGGTCAGGGTCGGTTGAACACCATATATTTT; CDR3 protein: CSADGGQGRLNTIYF
D gene: -; CDR3 length: 13; clone size: -; V gene: TRBV2; J gene: TRBJ1-1; CDR3 DNA: TGTGCCAGCATCAGGGACATGAACACTGAAGCTTTCTTT; CDR3 protein: CASIRDMNTEAFF
D gene: TRBD1; CDR3 length: 15; clone size: -; V gene: TRBV19; J gene: TRBJ1-5; CDR3 DNA: TGTGCCAGTAGTGAAGTCGCGGGGACAGGTCAGCCCCAGCATTTT; CDR3 protein: CASSEVAGTGQPQHF
D gene: TRBD2; CDR3 length: 14; clone size: -; V gene: TRBV5-6; J gene: TRBJ2-7; CDR3 DNA: TGTGCCAGCAGCGATAGCGGGGGTCTGTACGAGCAGTACTTC; CDR3 protein: CASSDSGGLYEQYF
D gene: -; CDR3 length: 13; clone size: -; V gene: TRBV19; J gene: TRBJ2-3; CDR3 DNA: TGTGCCAGTAGTCCCAGGAGGACAGATACGCAGTATTTT; CDR3 protein: CASSPRRTDTQYF
D gene: -; CDR3 length: 16; clone size: -; V gene: TRBV19; J gene: TRBJ1-2; CDR3 DNA: TGTGCCAGTAGTATAGATGGTGGCGGGACGCACTATGGCTACACCTTC; CDR3 protein: CASSIDGGGTHYGYTF
D gene: -; CDR3 length: 14; clone size: -; V gene: TRBV2; J gene: TRBJ1-1; CDR3 DNA: TGTGCCAGCAGTGGAACCAGACAGAACACTGAAGCTTTCTTT; CDR3 protein: CASSGTRQNTEAFF
D gene: -; CDR3 length: 13; clone size: few; V gene: TRBV19; J gene: TRBJ1-1; CDR3 DNA: TGTGCCAGTAGTCATCAGGGCGACACTGAAGCTTTCTTT; CDR3 protein: CASSHQGDTEAFF
D gene: -; CDR3 length: 14; clone size: -; V gene: TRBV27; J gene: TRBJ1-5; CDR3 DNA: TGTGCCAGCAGGGCGACAGGAGGCTACCAGCCCCAGCATTTT; CDR3 protein: CASRATGGYQPQHF
D gene: -; CDR3 length: 14; clone size: few; V gene: TRBV20-1; J gene: TRBJ1-1; CDR3 DNA: TGCAGTGCTAGCCGCATTGTATCGAACACTGAAGCTTTCTTT; CDR3 protein: CSASRIVSNTEAFF
D gene: -; CDR3 length: 14; clone size: -; V gene: TRBV7-2; J gene: TRBJ1-5; CDR3 DNA: TGTGCCAGCAGTTCCCAGGGCCTCAATCAGCCCCAGCATTTT; CDR3 protein: CASSSQGLNQPQHF